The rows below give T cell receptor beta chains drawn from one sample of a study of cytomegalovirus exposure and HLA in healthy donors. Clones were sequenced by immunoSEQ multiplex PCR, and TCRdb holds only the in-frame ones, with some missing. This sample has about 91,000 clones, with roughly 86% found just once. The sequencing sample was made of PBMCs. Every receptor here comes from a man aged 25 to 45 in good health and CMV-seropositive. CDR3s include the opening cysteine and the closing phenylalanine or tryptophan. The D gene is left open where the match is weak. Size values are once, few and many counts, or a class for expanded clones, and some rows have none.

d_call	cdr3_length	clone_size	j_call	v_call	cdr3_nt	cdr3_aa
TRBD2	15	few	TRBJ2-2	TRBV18	TGTGCCAGCTCACCCCTAGCGGGAGGCACCGGGGAGCTGTTTTTT	CASSPLAGGTGELFF
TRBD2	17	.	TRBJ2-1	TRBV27	TGTGCCAGCAGTTTATCGAGTGGGACTACACTTTACAATGAGCAGTTCTTC	CASSLSSGTTLYNEQFF
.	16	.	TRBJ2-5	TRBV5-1	TGCGCCAGCAGCCCGGGCTTGAGGTCAGGGGAAGAGACCCAGTACTTC	CASSPGLRSGEETQYF
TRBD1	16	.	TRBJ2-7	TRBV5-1	TGCGCCAGCAGCTTTATGGCCGGGACAGGGGGGAACGAGCAGTACTTC	CASSFMAGTGGNEQYF
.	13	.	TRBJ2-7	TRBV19	TGTGCCAGTAGACAGACAGCTTCCTACGAGCAGTACTTC	CASRQTASYEQYF
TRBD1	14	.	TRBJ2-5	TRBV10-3	TGTGCCATCAGTGAGTCGAGGGGGCCAGAGACCCAGTACTTC	CAISESRGPETQYF
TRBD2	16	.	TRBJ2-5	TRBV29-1	TGCAGCGCCAAGGTTAGGCTAGCGGGTCCCCAAGAGACCCAGTACTTC	CSAKVRLAGPQETQYF
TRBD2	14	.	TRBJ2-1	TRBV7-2	TGTGCCAGCAGCCTGGGACTAGCGGGGGCTGAGCAGTTCTTC	CASSLGLAGAEQFF
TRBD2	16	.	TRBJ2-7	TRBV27	TGTGCCAGCAGTCGGGGACTAGCGGGAGGACTGGACGAGCAGTACTTC	CASSRGLAGGLDEQYF
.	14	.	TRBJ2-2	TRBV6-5	TGTGCCAGCAGTTCCGGACAGTTTACCGGGGAGCTGTTTTTT	CASSSGQFTGELFF
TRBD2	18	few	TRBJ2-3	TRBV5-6	TGTGCCAGCAGACCTTACCTTAGGGGACCTCCGGGGGGAGATACGCAGTATTTT	CASRPYLRGPPGGDTQYF
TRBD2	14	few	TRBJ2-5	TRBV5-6	TGTGCCAGCAGCTTGCCCGGACTAGGAGAGACCCAGTACTTC	CASSLPGLGETQYF
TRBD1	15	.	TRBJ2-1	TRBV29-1	TGCAGCGTTCCGAGGGGGGACAGGGATGGTTATGAGCAGTTCTTC	CSVPRGDRDGYEQFF
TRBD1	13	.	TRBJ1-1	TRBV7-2	TGTGCCAGCACCGGACAGGCGGGCACTGAAGCTTTCTTT	CASTGQAGTEAFF
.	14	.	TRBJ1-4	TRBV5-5	TGTGCCAGCAGCCCATTAGGGGCTGGTGAAAAACTGTTTTTT	CASSPLGAGEKLFF
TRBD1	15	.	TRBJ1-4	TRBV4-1	TGCGCCAGCAGCCCTTCAGGGGGCGCGGGTGAAAAACTGTTTTTT	CASSPSGGAGEKLFF
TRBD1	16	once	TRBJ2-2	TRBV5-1	TGCGCCAGCAGCTTACCGGGACAGGGCTTTGCCGGGGAGCTGTTTTTT	CASSLPGQGFAGELFF
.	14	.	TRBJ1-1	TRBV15	TGTGCCACCAGAAGTGCAGGGGTGGACACTGAAGCTTTCTTT	CATRSAGVDTEAFF
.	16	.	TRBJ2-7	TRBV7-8	TGTGCCAGCAGCTTAGTAGAGCACGCGAGCTCCTACGAGCGGTACTTC	CASSLVEHASSYERYF
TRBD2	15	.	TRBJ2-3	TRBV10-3	TGTGCCATCACTAATAGCGGGACTAACACAGATACGCAGTATTTT	CAITNSGTNTDTQYF
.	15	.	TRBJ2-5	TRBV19	TGTGCCAGTAGTATGGGCAGCTACACCCAAGAGACCCAGTACTTC	CASSMGSYTQETQYF
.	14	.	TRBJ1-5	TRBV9	TGTGCCAGCAGCGCGACAGATAGCAATCAGCCCCAGCATTTT	CASSATDSNQPQHF
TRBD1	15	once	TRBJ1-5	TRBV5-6	TGTGCCAGCAGCTTGGGAACAGGGGGTAATCAGCCCCAGCATTTT	CASSLGTGGNQPQHF
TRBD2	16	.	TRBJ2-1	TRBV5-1	TGCGCCAGCAGCCCCAGACTAGCGGGACCCTACAATGAGCAGTTCTTC	CASSPRLAGPYNEQFF
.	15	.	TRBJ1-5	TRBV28	TGTGCCAGCAGTCAAGGGGATTATAGCAATCAGCCCCAGCATTTT	CASSQGDYSNQPQHF
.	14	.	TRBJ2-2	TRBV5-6	TGTGCCAGCAGCCGGAGGGGCACCACCGGGGAGCTGTTTTTT	CASSRRGTTGELFF
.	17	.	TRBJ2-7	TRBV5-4	TGTGCCAGCAGCTTTATCGGAGGTATGGGGGGTGAGGACGAGCAGTACTTC	CASSFIGGMGGEDEQYF
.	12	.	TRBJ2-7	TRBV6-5	TGTGCCAGCACTGCAGGGAACTACGAGCAGTACTTC	CASTAGNYEQYF